Listed here is a single TCR beta chain. In germline, CDR1 is SGHNT, CDR2 YYREEE (reference sequence). Germline trimming cut 0 bases from V and 9 bases from J; bases unmatched to any gene: 6. The CDR3 spans 15 residues. This specimen belongs to a study of blood T cell repertoires in COVID-19. Study-wide context: T cells, B-cell-depleted T cells, or PBMCs provided the cDNA or gDNA that served as material.

Repertoires were generated with immunoSEQ multiplex PCR, while TCRdb's copy carries only in-frame clones and drops some. The sample includes 250,000 to 300,000 clones, 81% of them seen just once. This receptor was obtained from an older woman with active or convalescent COVID-19. Sequenced: peripheral blood. The V call is TRBV5-4, the J call TRBJ2-2; the match to TRBD1 covers 9 bases. CDR3 sequence reads: CASSLEGTGRRELFF. The CDR3 DNA follows: TGTGCCAGCAGCTTGGAGGGGACAGGGCGGAGGGAGCTGTTTTTT.